The next 21 T cell receptor beta chains were all read from a single sample in a study of T-cell memory formation after mild COVID-19. MiXCR, applied by TCRdb to the 5' RACE reads, yields one record per CDR3 protein. The sample carries roughly 350,000 distinct CDR3 sequences, about an eighth recorded once. Sequencing used PBMCs or a T cell subset sorted from them (not recorded which). These receptors all stem from a man aged 18-30 years who had mild COVID-19 (a few samples of this study predate the infection). Cell type and time point are not known.

In this sample, this clonotype turned up once. The V call is TRBV5-5, the J call TRBJ1-5, with a possible D match to TRBD1 (5 bases). V lost 10 bases, J lost 0 bases, and 17 bases lay in between. The CDR3 runs to 15 residues. CDR1 SGHKS and CDR2 YYEKEE come from the germline V gene (reference sequence). The CDR3 sequence: CASMIGGYSNQPQHF. CDR3 sequence (DNA): TGTGCCTCAATGATCGGGGGGTATAGCAATCAGCCCCAGCATTTT.

CDR3 amino acids: CASSVDGIGSDTQYF. DNA of the CDR3: TGTGCCAGCAGCGTAGATGGGATCGGGTCGGATACGCAGTATTTT. V gene TRBV9 combines with J gene TRBJ2-3; no definite D call. The germline V gene has CDR1 SGDLS and CDR2 YYNGEE. The CDR3 extends over 15 amino acids. The ends were cut back, 0 bases at V and 6 bases at J, with 14 bases in the middle. Drawing the rest from reference TRBV9 and TRBJ2-3, the complete variable domain is DSGVTQTPKHLITATGQRVTLRCSPRSGDLSVYWYQQSLDQGLQFLIQYYNGEERAKGNILERFSAQQFPDLHSELNLSSLELGDSALYFCASSVDGIGSDTQYFGPGTRLTVL.

This clonotype occurred a few times. This chain joins TRBV5-4 and TRBJ2-1; 9 positions agree with TRBD1. The V and J ends lost 0 bases and 7 bases, in that order; junction bases with no gene match: 11. CDR3 size: 17 residues. CDR1 is SGHNT, CDR2 YYREEE, per germline (reference sequence). Here the CDR3 reads CASSLATGGASGNEQFF. The CDR3 region has the DNA TGTGCCAGCAGCTTGGCTACAGGGGGCGCATCGGGAAATGAGCAGTTCTTC.

This clonotype has ten or more counts. V usage is TRBV24-1 and J usage is TRBJ2-3, with 9 bases lining up with TRBD1. V trimming: 9 bases; J trimming: 1 base; junction bases outside the gene matches: 4. CDR3 size: 14 residues. Germline assignment: CDR1 KGHDR and CDR2 SFDVKD. CDR3 nucleotides: TGTGCCACCGCCGGACAGGGGCGCACAGATACGCAGTATTTT. It yields the protein CATAGQGRTDTQYF.

At least ten counts were recorded for this clonotype. The chain couples TRBV5-1 to TRBJ2-2; no reliable D call. This CDR3 region has 15 residues. V was clipped by 0 bases and J by 1 base, with 7 bases between them. Germline loops: CDR1 SGHRS, CDR2 YFSETQ. CDR3 coding DNA: TGCGCCAGCAGCTTGGGAACAGTGAACACCGGGGAGCTGTTTTTT. It yields the protein CASSLGTVNTGELFF.

This clonotype was detected once. V and J are TRBV12-3 or TRBV12-4 and TRBJ1-1, with D perhaps matching TRBD1 (6 bases). V gave up 2 bases and J gave up 5 bases, with 12 bases separating them. CDR3 length equals 14 residues. CDR3 coding DNA: TGTGCCAGCAGTTTATTGGGGGGCCAGACTGAAGCTTTCTTT. This sequence encodes CASSLLGGQTEAFF.

Many counts were recorded for this clonotype. The V gene is TRBV5-1, the J gene TRBJ2-3, with D perhaps TRBD1 or TRBD2 (5 bases each). Trimming left V 4 bases short and J 0 bases short, with 15 bases between. The CDR3 is 16 residues long. The germline V gene encodes CDR1 SGHRS and CDR2 YFSETQ. As DNA, the CDR3 is TGCGCCAGCAGCGCCTGGGGACGGTCTAGCACAGATACGCAGTATTTT. It codes for CASSAWGRSSTDTQYF.

This clonotype has a handful of counts. The V gene is TRBV4-1, the J gene TRBJ2-7, with a weak D call TRBD1 (5 bases). Trimming pared 0 bases from V and 6 bases from J, leaving 15 bases between. Germline V lookup: CDR1 MGHRA, CDR2 YSYEKL. The length of the CDR3 is 15 residues. This CDR3 is CASSQEYRLLREQYF. The CDR3 nucleotides read TGCGCCAGCAGCCAAGAATACAGGCTCCTCCGCGAGCAGTACTTC.

This clonotype was seen at least ten times. This chain uses TRBV7-3 with TRBJ2-3; D is possibly TRBD1 or TRBD2 (5 bases each). V was pared by 5 bases and J by 5 bases, with 20 bases between. This CDR3 has 16 residues. Germline values: CDR1 SGHTA, CDR2 FQGTGA. The CDR3 loop is CASSPFSPGAGDTQYF. CDR3 nucleotide sequence: TGTGCCAGCAGCCCCTTTTCTCCCGGGGCAGGAGATACGCAGTATTTT.

The chain combines TRBV7-9 with TRBJ1-1; D call uncertain. V was trimmed by 1 base and J by 3 bases, leaving 12 bases between them. The CDR3 has 15 residues. Germline V lookup: CDR1 SEHNR, CDR2 FQNEAQ (reference sequence). The CDR3, as DNA: TGTGCCAGCAGCTTAGGGGGAGGCGGCGACACTGAAGCTTTCTTT. It translates to CASSLGGGGDTEAFF.

V usage is TRBV5-1 and J usage is TRBJ2-7, with 11 bases lining up with TRBD1. V lost 5 bases, J lost 6 bases, and 7 bases stayed unmatched. Germline CDR1 and CDR2: SGHRS and YFSETQ. The CDR3 spans 14 residues. The chain's CDR3 is CASSEGQGVSEQYF. The CDR3 DNA reads as TGCGCCAGCAGTGAGGGACAGGGGGTCTCCGAGCAGTACTTC.

The rearrangement joins TRBV5-1 to TRBJ2-3, with TRBD1 matching 7 bases. V lost 3 bases and J lost 2; bases outside the gene matches: 9. CDR3 size: 16 residues. Germline V gene sequence: CDR1 SGHRS, CDR2 YFSETQ. The CDR3 reads CASSSGQAQFTDTQYF. CDR3 sequence (DNA): TGCGCCAGCAGCTCTGGACAGGCCCAGTTCACAGATACGCAGTATTTT.

This clonotype occurred a few times. This chain uses TRBV9 with TRBJ2-2; D not resolved. V lost 3 bases and J 6 bases, leaving 9 bases between the germline ends. Germline V CDR1 and CDR2: SGDLS, YYNGEE. The CDR3 is made up of 13 amino acids. The CDR3 DNA reads TGTGCCAGCAGCGAGCCCCGCCCCGGGGAGCTGTTTTTT. Translated: CASSEPRPGELFF.

This clonotype came up a few times. The rearrangement links TRBV4-3 to TRBJ2-5; no firm D call. Between the trimmed V and J ends, which lost 0 bases and 7 bases, there was a span of 18 bases. The CDR3 totals 16 residues. CDR1 is LGHNA, CDR2 YSLEER, per germline. This CDR3 is CASSQDRKAGAGTQYF. DNA of the CDR3: TGCGCCAGCAGCCAAGACAGGAAAGCCGGCGCAGGGACCCAGTACTTC.

This clonotype was recorded many times. This rearrangement joins TRBV18 to TRBJ2-7, with TRBD1 matching 7 bases. Germline V gene data show CDR1 as KGHSH and CDR2 as LQKENI. The CDR3 loop spans 14 amino acids. J was trimmed by 0 bases and V by 2 bases; bases with no gene match: 1. The CDR3, as DNA: TGTGCCAGCTCACCAAGGGGGCCCTCCTACGAGCAGTACTTC. This codes for CASSPRGPSYEQYF.

This clonotype was counted many times. V usage is TRBV7-9 and J usage is TRBJ2-5; a possible D gene is TRBD1 (6 bases). V was trimmed by 6 bases and J by 7 bases, leaving 9 bases between them. The CDR3 contains 11 residues. CDR1 SEHNR and CDR2 FQNEAQ come from the germline V gene (reference sequence). CDR3 bases: TGTGCCAGCAGTGACAGGCTGACCCAGTACTTC. Its translation: CASSDRLTQYF.

This clonotype was recorded many times. The rearrangement uses TRBV29-1 and TRBJ1-2, with TRBD1 matching 7 bases. This CDR3 spans 15 amino acids. With V trimmed by 6 bases and J by 5 bases, 15 bases remained unmatched. The germline V gene has CDR1 SQVTM and CDR2 ANQGSEA. CDR3: CSVLTTTGSGYGYTF. The DNA for the CDR3 is TGCAGCGTGCTCACGACGACAGGGAGCGGGTATGGCTACACCTTC.

The chain is built from TRBV18 and TRBJ1-6, with TRBD1 identical over 7 bases. The junction had 3 bases not matched to a gene; V was cut back by 2 bases and J by 8 bases. Germline CDR1 is KGHSH and CDR2 is LQKENI. CDR3 length: 14 amino acids. The CDR3 here is CASSPARGDSPLHF. The DNA for the CDR3 is TGTGCCAGCTCACCAGCCAGGGGGGATTCACCCCTCCACTTT. Full variable domain (remainder filled in from reference TRBV18 and TRBJ1-6): NAGVMQNPRHLVRRRGQEARLRCSPMKGHSHVYWYRQLPEEGLKFMVYLQKENIIDESGMPKERFSAEFPKEGPSILRIQQVVRGDSAAYFCASSPARGDSPLHFGNGTRLTVT.

This clonotype was counted a few times. The chain recombines TRBV20-1 with TRBJ2-5; D might be TRBD1 (6 bases). V lost 1 base, J lost 4 bases, and 10 bases lay in between. The V gene's germline CDR1 is DFQATT and CDR2 SNEGSKA (reference sequence). The CDR3 has 13 amino acids. CDR3 DNA: TGCAGTGCTAGAGTGCCAGGGGTAGAGACCCAGTACTTC. It is translated as CSARVPGVETQYF.

The CDR3 DNA follows: TGTGCCAGCAGGAGGGGGGCCAACTCCTACAATGAGCAGTTCTTC. This encodes CASRRGANSYNEQFF. The genes are TRBV28 and TRBJ2-1; TRBD1 or TRBD2 may be the D gene (6 bases each). Trimming shortened V by 6 bases and J by 0 bases, and 12 bases separated the two germline ends. Germline assignment: CDR1 MDHEN and CDR2 SYDVKM. The CDR3 covers 15 residues.

The chain has TRBV11-2 and TRBJ2-2, with TRBD1 matching over 9 bases. The CDR3 length is 15 residues. Looked up from germline, CDR1 is SGHAT and CDR2 is FQNNGV. With V trimmed by 5 bases and J by 6 bases, 7 bases remained unmatched. DNA of the CDR3: TGTGCCAGCAGCCCGCGGGACAGGGAACCCGGGGAGCTGTTTTTT. Translated, it gives CASSPRDREPGELFF.